This is a list of T cell receptor beta chains from one sample in a study of T cells after yellow fever vaccination. TCRdb re-analysed the 5' RACE reads in MiXCR, keeping a single row per CDR3 protein. The sample has 200,000 to 300,000 distinct CDR3 sequences; 6.7% are singletons. The sequenced sample was CD4+ T cells sorted from PBMCs, obtained on the day of the yellow fever booster vaccination. The receptors were gathered from a man under 40 who received the YFV17D yellow fever vaccine. CDR3s include the opening cysteine and the closing phenylalanine or tryptophan. A D gene is named only where the DNA matches it firmly. Only some rows state a clone size, as once, few, many or a class for expanded clones.

abundance,v_gene,d_gene,j_gene,CDR3nt,CDR3aa
many,TRBV5-1,NA,TRBJ2-7,TGCGCCAGCAGCTTAGAAAGGGAGCAGTACTTC,CASSLEREQYF
few,TRBV12-3/TRBV12-4,NA,TRBJ1-5,TGTGCCAGCAGTTTTTCTGGGGGGCAGCCCCAGCATTTT,CASSFSGGQPQHF
many,TRBV5-1,NA,TRBJ2-7,TGCGCCAGCAGCTTGACAGGGCTAAGCTCCTACGAGCAGTACTTC,CASSLTGLSSYEQYF
NA,TRBV7-9,NA,TRBJ2-3,TGTGCCAGCAGCTCCCTCGAGGTAGATACGCAGTATTTT,CASSSLEVDTQYF
many,TRBV29-1,TRBD1,TRBJ2-7,TGCAGCGTTGGGGACAGGGAGGGGGAGCAGTACTTC,CSVGDREGEQYF
many,TRBV7-2,NA,TRBJ2-7,TGTGCCAGCAGCTTAGCTCAGGGGCAGTACTTC,CASSLAQGQYF
many,TRBV20-1,TRBD2,TRBJ2-1,TGCAGTGCTAGCCGGGCGGGAGGGAGAGAGCAGTTCTTC,CSASRAGGREQFF
many,TRBV7-2,NA,TRBJ2-3,TGTGCCAGCAGCCCCTCGAGTAGCGGTTTATCGCAGTATTTT,CASSPSSSGLSQYF
many,TRBV3-1,NA,TRBJ1-6,TGTGCCAGCAGCCTGGGAACACCACCCCTCCACTTT,CASSLGTPPLHF
many,TRBV4-3,NA,TRBJ2-7,TGCGCCAGCAGCCAAGATTCAGGTATCTCCTACGAGCAGTACTTC,CASSQDSGISYEQYF
many,TRBV12-3/TRBV12-4,NA,TRBJ2-1,TGTGCCAGCAGTTTAGAGTCGGGAAAATCCTACAATGAGCAGTTCTTC,CASSLESGKSYNEQFF
many,TRBV5-1,NA,TRBJ2-7,TGCGCCAGCCGGGACGCCTCCTACGAGCAGTACTTC,CASRDASYEQYF
few,TRBV23-1,NA,TRBJ2-5,TGCGCCAGCAGTCAATCGGAAGGGGTTGGAGAGACCCAGTACTTC,CASSQSEGVGETQYF
NA,TRBV13,NA,TRBJ2-2,TGTGCCAGCAGCCCGACCGACAGAGGACTGAACACCGGGGAGCTGTTTTTT,CASSPTDRGLNTGELFF
NA,TRBV20-1,NA,TRBJ2-1,TGCAGTGCTGGGACCCCCGGCAATGAGCAGTTCTTC,CSAGTPGNEQFF
NA,TRBV19,NA,TRBJ2-2,TGTGCCAGCAGCAACGCGAACACCGGGGAGCTGTTTTTT,CASSNANTGELFF
many,TRBV7-3,NA,TRBJ2-1,TGTGCCAGCAGTTACGGGGGCTCCTACAATGAGCAGTTCTTC,CASSYGGSYNEQFF
many,TRBV18,NA,TRBJ2-7,TGTGCCAGCTCACAGTCTGCAGGGAACTACGAGCAGTACTTC,CASSQSAGNYEQYF
few,TRBV6-2/TRBV6-3,TRBD2,TRBJ2-5,TGTGCCAGCAGAGTCTTTAGCGGGATAAGGGAGACCCAGTACTTC,CASRVFSGIRETQYF
many,TRBV20-1,NA,TRBJ2-3,TGCAGTGCTAGAGATTTCGGAGATACGCAGTATTTT,CSARDFGDTQYF
few,TRBV12-3/TRBV12-4,TRBD1,TRBJ2-2,TGTGCCAGCAGATTAGCCGGGACAGCATCCGGGGAGCTGTTTTTT,CASRLAGTASGELFF
many,TRBV20-1,TRBD2,TRBJ2-1,TGCAGTGCTCTAAAGCGGGAGGGCTACAATGAGCAGTTCTTC,CSALKREGYNEQFF
few,TRBV5-1,NA,TRBJ1-1,TGCGCCAGCAAAGGCAGGGTGAACACTGAAGCTTTCTTT,CASKGRVNTEAFF
many,TRBV6-2/TRBV6-3,TRBD2,TRBJ2-7,TGTGCCAGCAGCCGCGCGGGGGTTTACGAGCAGTACTTC,CASSRAGVYEQYF
NA,TRBV20-1,TRBD1,TRBJ2-7,TGCAGTGCCACGGACAGGTTATACTACGAGCAGTACTTC,CSATDRLYYEQYF
NA,TRBV20-1,NA,TRBJ1-4,TGCAGTGCTCAAACGCGGGGAGGCGATGAAAAACTGTTTTTT,CSAQTRGGDEKLFF
many,TRBV5-1,TRBD2,TRBJ2-7,TGCGCCAGCGGAAACGCGGGAGGCGCTTCCTACGAGCAGTACTTC,CASGNAGGASYEQYF
many,TRBV3-1,TRBD2,TRBJ2-5,TGTGCCAGCAGCCAAAGAGCTAGCGGGATACAAGAGACCCAGTACTTC,CASSQRASGIQETQYF
few,TRBV5-1,NA,TRBJ2-5,TGCGCCAGCAGCTTGAATCGGCCTCACCAAGAGACCCAGTACTTC,CASSLNRPHQETQYF
many,TRBV28,NA,TRBJ2-7,TGTGCCAGCAGTACTACCACGTACGAGCAGTACTTC,CASSTTTYEQYF
NA,TRBV11-3,NA,TRBJ2-7,TGTGCCAGCAGCGGGGGGACTCCCCCCTACGAGCAGTACTTC,CASSGGTPPYEQYF
few,TRBV20-1,TRBD1,TRBJ2-2,TGCAGTGCTAGAGGGGCGGGACAGGGTAACACCGGGGAGCTGTTTTTT,CSARGAGQGNTGELFF
NA,TRBV29-1,NA,TRBJ2-1,TGCAGCGTTGTTTTACTGTACAATGAGCAGTTCTTC,CSVVLLYNEQFF
NA,TRBV6-5,NA,TRBJ1-1,TGTGCCAGCAGTTACTCGGGGCCAAGCACTGAAGCTTTCTTT,CASSYSGPSTEAFF
NA,TRBV7-9,NA,TRBJ2-1,TGTGCCAGCAGCACCTACCTGGTTACTTACAATGAGCAGTTCTTC,CASSTYLVTYNEQFF
few,TRBV6-2/TRBV6-3,NA,TRBJ2-7,TGTGCCAGCCGTAGGGGACCCGCCTACGAGCAGTACTTC,CASRRGPAYEQYF